This TCR beta chain originates from a study of cytomegalovirus exposure and HLA in healthy donors. Findings and limits, study-wide: Cytomegalovirus association was assigned to more than 150 TCR beta chains. There were a few CMV-associated chains whose specificity for CMV antigens was confirmed in vitro. When a later analysis compared HLA-associated TCR beta chains with equally common others, the HLA-associated chains turned out to be more clonally expanded and to have lower generation probabilities.

Remarks on this clone: The antigen is undetermined.

The PCR contained 60 Vbeta and 13 Jbeta primers. Sequenced by immunoSEQ multiplex PCR; TCRdb stores in-frame clones only, minus some. The sample holds some 160,000 clones, over 65% seen once. The CDR3 consists of 15 residues. With 6 bases removed from V and 0 bases from J, the gap between germline ends came to 11 bases. From germline, CDR1 is MNHEY and CDR2 SMNVEV (reference sequence). The J gene is TRBJ1-4, the V gene TRBV27; unclear D gene. The TCR comes from a man in his 60s in good health and CMV-seronegative. The sample consisted of PBMCs. The CDR3: CASRAGLATNEKLFF. CDR3 in DNA: TGTGCCAGCAGAGCCGGACTCGCAACTAATGAAAAACTGTTTTTT.